A selection of T cell receptor beta chains follows, all from one sample in a study of regulatory T cells in long-lasting Graves disease. Each CDR3 protein gets one entry after TCRdb re-called the multiplex PCR reads with MiXCR. The profile covers fewer than 550,000 distinct CDR3 sequences, with 15% to 20% appearing a single time and about 25% taken by the ten largest. The same data also contributed to another study, on T cells in Graves' hyperthyroidism and ophthalmopathy.

The sequences come from peripheral blood mononuclear cells (PBMCs), collected at new diagnosis, from a patient treated with antithyroid drugs. These receptors originate from a woman aged 40 to 65 with Graves disease. Each CDR3 is given with its conserved first and last residue. The D gene is left open where the match is weak. Clone sizes are given selectively: once, few, many, or a class where the clone is expanded.

D gene,clone size,J gene,V gene,CDR3 protein,CDR3 DNA
TRBD1,many,TRBJ1-1,TRBV19,CASRGTGSNTEAFF,TGTGCCAGCAGGGGGACAGGGTCGAACACTGAAGCTTTCTTT
.,many,TRBJ2-3,TRBV12-3/TRBV12-4,CASSLDWADTQYF,TGTGCCAGCAGTTTGGATTGGGCAGATACGCAGTATTTT
TRBD2,many,TRBJ2-5,TRBV6-5,CASSYTLSGGRETQYF,TGTGCCAGCAGTTACACGCTTAGCGGGGGTAGGGAGACCCAGTACTTC
.,.,TRBJ1-1,TRBV2,CASSEVALLDTEAFF,TGTGCCAGCAGTGAAGTGGCGTTACTAGACACTGAAGCTTTCTTT
.,many,TRBJ2-1,TRBV11-2,CASRDNEQFF,TGTGCCAGCAGGGACAATGAGCAGTTCTTC
.,few,TRBJ2-3,TRBV20-1,CSASHGLGAGTDTQYF,TGCAGTGCATCCCATGGGCTGGGGGCGGGCACAGATACGCAGTATTTT
.,many,TRBJ1-2,TRBV7-9,CASSLSPWDGYTF,TGTGCCAGCAGCTTGTCCCCCTGGGATGGCTACACCTTC
.,many,TRBJ2-7,TRBV12-5,CASGLVLALAASEQYF,TGTGCTAGTGGTTTGGTGCTGGCACTAGCTGCCTCCGAGCAGTACTTC
.,many,TRBJ2-1,TRBV20-1,CSASRALNNEQFF,TGCAGTGCTAGCCGGGCCCTCAACAATGAGCAGTTCTTC
TRBD1,.,TRBJ2-2,TRBV2,CASSEELRTGFNTGELFF,TGTGCCAGCAGTGAAGAGTTAAGGACAGGGTTCAACACCGGGGAGCTGTTTTTT
.,.,TRBJ2-3,TRBV6-2/TRBV6-3,CASSEFGRTQYF,TGTGCCAGCAGTGAATTCGGCAGGACGCAGTATTTT
.,.,TRBJ1-4,TRBV30,CAWSVGAYNEKLFF,TGTGCCTGGAGTGTCGGGGCCTATAATGAAAAACTGTTTTTT
.,.,TRBJ2-1,TRBV11-2,CASSLVWGSYNEQFF,TGTGCCAGCAGCTTAGTATGGGGTTCATACAATGAGCAGTTCTTC
.,many,TRBJ1-1,TRBV28,CASSSGTLNTEAFF,TGTGCCAGCAGTTCCGGGACCTTGAACACTGAAGCTTTCTTT
TRBD1,few,TRBJ1-4,TRBV4-1,CASSQDQGATNEKLFF,TGCGCCAGCAGCCAAGATCAGGGGGCAACTAATGAAAAACTGTTTTTT
TRBD2,few,TRBJ2-5,TRBV6-1,CASSNSGGARETQYF,TGTGCCAGCAGCAATAGCGGGGGGGCCCGAGAGACCCAGTACTTC
.,many,TRBJ1-4,TRBV30,CAWSLGNEKLFF,TGTGCCTGGAGTTTGGGGAATGAAAAACTGTTTTTT
.,many,TRBJ1-1,TRBV7-3,CASSLTFGDEAFF,TGTGCCAGCAGCTTAACGTTTGGGGATGAAGCTTTCTTT
TRBD1,few,TRBJ1-4,TRBV12-3/TRBV12-4,CASSGQGSYEKLFF,TGTGCCAGCAGTGGACAGGGTTCGTATGAAAAACTGTTTTTT
.,.,TRBJ1-1,TRBV2,CASRAGPVEALF,TGTGCCAGCAGGGCCGGACCGGTAGAAGCTCTCTTT
TRBD1,many,TRBJ2-2,TRBV12-3/TRBV12-4,CASSLSMSGGTGELFF,TGTGCCAGCAGTTTATCCATGTCAGGGGGCACCGGGGAGCTGTTTTTT
.,many,TRBJ1-1,TRBV15,CATSRDRDPMNTEAFF,TGTGCCACCAGCAGAGATCGCGACCCCATGAACACTGAAGCTTTCTTT
.,many,TRBJ1-5,TRBV3-1,CASSLGHTNQPQHF,TGTGCCAGCAGCCTCGGACATACTAATCAGCCCCAGCATTTT
.,many,TRBJ2-5,TRBV29-1,CSVSGARETQYF,TGCAGCGTCTCAGGCGCTAGAGAGACCCAGTACTTC
.,many,TRBJ1-4,TRBV2,CASWGGDEKLFF,TGTGCCAGCTGGGGAGGGGATGAAAAACTGTTTTTT
.,many,TRBJ1-1,TRBV7-9,CASSQRVVTEAFF,TGTGCCAGCAGCCAAAGGGTAGTCACTGAAGCTTTCTTT
.,many,TRBJ2-5,TRBV18,CASSPPYRVETQYF,TGTGCCAGCTCACCGCCCTATCGGGTAGAGACCCAGTACTTC
TRBD1,many,TRBJ2-1,TRBV2,CAGRGQGVAEQFF,TGTGCCGGAAGGGGACAGGGGGTAGCTGAGCAGTTCTTC
.,.,TRBJ1-1,TRBV19,CATRDIDTEAFF,TGTGCCACCCGGGACATCGACACTGAAGCTTTCTTT
.,many,TRBJ2-2,TRBV2,CASSVGIGMRSYAGELFF,TGTGCCAGCAGTGTGGGGATTGGTATGAGATCGTACGCCGGGGAGCTGTTTTTT
.,.,TRBJ2-4,TRBV15,CATSRGGTVKNIQYF,TGTGCCACCAGCAGAGGAGGGACGGTCAAAAACATTCAGTACTTC
.,many,TRBJ2-2,TRBV6-1,CASRSGGGTGELFF,TGTGCCAGCAGATCAGGGGGAGGCACCGGGGAGCTGTTTTTT
.,many,TRBJ2-5,TRBV12-3/TRBV12-4,CASSRTVLQETQYF,TGTGCCAGCAGCCGAACAGTTCTACAAGAGACCCAGTACTTC
.,few,TRBJ2-5,TRBV7-9,CASSFLRRVVRETQYF,TGTGCCAGCAGCTTCCTTCGGAGGGTAGTCCGAGAGACCCAGTACTTC
.,.,TRBJ2-1,TRBV7-9,CASSSLAEYNEQFF,TGTGCCAGCAGCTCCTTAGCGGAGTACAATGAGCAGTTCTTC
.,.,TRBJ2-5,TRBV27,CASSTKGLRETQYF,TGTGCCAGCAGTACGAAGGGGCTCAGAGAGACCCAGTACTTC
.,many,TRBJ1-2,TRBV2,CAGGEGTYGYTF,TGTGCCGGCGGGGAGGGGACCTATGGCTACACCTTC
TRBD2,few,TRBJ2-2,TRBV9,CASSVRWGLAGNTGELFF,TGTGCCAGCAGCGTACGTTGGGGACTAGCGGGGAACACCGGGGAGCTGTTTTTT
.,many,TRBJ2-3,TRBV6-5,CASSYFGNRGTSTDTQYF,TGTGCCAGCAGTTACTTTGGGAATCGGGGGACCAGCACAGATACGCAGTATTTT
TRBD1,.,TRBJ2-5,TRBV12-5,CASGLKTDRAYQETQYF,TGTGCTAGTGGTTTGAAGACGGACAGGGCGTACCAAGAGACCCAGTACTTC
.,few,TRBJ2-1,TRBV6-1,CASRTLMWPNEQFF,TGTGCCAGCAGGACCCTCATGTGGCCCAATGAGCAGTTCTTC
TRBD1,.,TRBJ1-6,TRBV30,CAWSVEGARSYNSPLHF,TGTGCCTGGAGTGTTGAGGGGGCAAGGTCCTATAATTCACCCCTCCACTTT
TRBD1,many,TRBJ1-1,TRBV5-1,CASSLQGGTEAFF,TGTGCCAGCAGCCTTCAGGGGGGCACTGAAGCTTTCTTT
TRBD1,many,TRBJ1-1,TRBV2,CASRNTGASGAFF,TGTGCCAGCAGGAATACAGGGGCCAGCGGAGCTTTCTTT
.,.,TRBJ1-2,TRBV12-3/TRBV12-4,CASSYTGLGGYTF,TGTGCCAGCAGTTATACAGGGTTGGGCGGCTACACCTTC
TRBD1,.,TRBJ1-6,TRBV5-1,CASSSGTGDNSPLHF,TGCGCCAGCAGCTCCGGGACAGGGGATAATTCACCCCTCCACTTT
TRBD1,many,TRBJ2-1,TRBV2,CASGGQGSIPYNEQFF,TGTGCCAGCGGGGGACAGGGGTCAATACCCTACAATGAGCAGTTCTTC
.,many,TRBJ1-2,TRBV3-1,CASSQEGPHYGYTF,TGTGCCAGCAGCCAAGAGGGACCGCACTATGGCTACACCTTC
.,.,TRBJ1-1,TRBV5-6,CASSLGPPEATEAFF,TGTGCCAGCAGCTTGGGACCGCCTGAGGCCACTGAAGCTTTCTTT
TRBD1,many,TRBJ2-7,TRBV2,CANKGQGYEQYF,TGTGCCAACAAGGGACAGGGCTACGAGCAGTACTTC
.,few,TRBJ1-5,TRBV4-1,CASSQDKARQVNQPQHF,TGCGCCAGCAGCCAAGATAAGGCTCGACAGGTCAATCAGCCCCAGCATTTT
.,many,TRBJ2-1,TRBV5-5,CASSLRTDDYNEQFF,TGTGCCAGCAGCTTGCGGACTGACGACTACAATGAGCAGTTCTTC
TRBD1,many,TRBJ2-7,TRBV20-1,CSARDLRQGQGEQYF,TGCAGTGCTAGAGACCTAAGACAGGGACAGGGCGAGCAGTACTTC
.,many,TRBJ1-1,TRBV12-3/TRBV12-4,CASSLKGATEAFF,TGTGCCAGCAGCTTAAAAGGGGCCACTGAAGCTTTCTTT
TRBD2,.,TRBJ2-2,TRBV7-6,CASSLKAGGLTGELFF,TGTGCCAGCAGCTTGAAAGCGGGGGGGCTTACCGGGGAGCTGTTTTTT
.,.,TRBJ1-2,TRBV5-8,CASSLGGVIYGYTF,TGTGCCAGCAGCTTGGGAGGGGTTATCTATGGCTACACCTTC
TRBD1,many,TRBJ1-1,TRBV27,CASSPDRENTEAFF,TGTGCCAGCAGCCCTGACAGGGAGAACACTGAAGCTTTCTTT
TRBD2,few,TRBJ2-2,TRBV4-2,CASSQDSMGTSSTGELFF,TGTGCCAGCAGCCAAGATAGCATGGGGACTAGTAGTACCGGGGAGCTGTTTTTT
TRBD2,few,TRBJ2-3,TRBV10-2,CASSETRGALYSTDTQYF,TGCGCCAGCAGTGAGACGCGGGGGGCTTTATATAGCACAGATACGCAGTATTTT
TRBD1,many,TRBJ2-7,TRBV12-3/TRBV12-4,CASSYDRGYYEQYF,TGTGCCAGCAGCTATGACAGGGGTTACTACGAGCAGTACTTC